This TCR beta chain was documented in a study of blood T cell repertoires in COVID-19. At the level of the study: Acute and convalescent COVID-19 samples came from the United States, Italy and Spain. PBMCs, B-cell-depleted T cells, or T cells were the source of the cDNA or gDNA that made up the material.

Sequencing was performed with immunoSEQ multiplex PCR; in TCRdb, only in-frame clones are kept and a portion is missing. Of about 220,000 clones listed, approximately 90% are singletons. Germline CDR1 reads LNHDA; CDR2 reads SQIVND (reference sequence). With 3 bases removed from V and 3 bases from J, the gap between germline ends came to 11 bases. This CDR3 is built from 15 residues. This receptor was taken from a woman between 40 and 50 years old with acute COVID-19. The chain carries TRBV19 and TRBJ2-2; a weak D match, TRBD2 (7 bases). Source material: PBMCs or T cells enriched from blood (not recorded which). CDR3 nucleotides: TGTGCCAGTAGTATTACGGGGGGCTACACCGGGGAGCTGTTTTTT. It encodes CASSITGGYTGELFF.